A single count supports the clone carrying this T cell receptor (beta chain). This record belongs to a study of blood T cell repertoires in COVID-19. Background on the study: The samples span acute and convalescent COVID-19 from the United States, Italy and Spain. PBMCs, B-cell-depleted T cells, or T cells provided the cDNA or gDNA that made up the material.

As handled by the study authors: By means of reference gene primer amplification, nucleated cell counts were estimated. Libraries were prepared by immunoSEQ multiplex PCR; TCRdb keeps only in-frame clonotypes and omits some of them. That table supplies the V and J calls and clone size; D and trimming were determined from the DNA. The data show 100,000 to 150,000 clones, about 84% seen once. CDR3 length equals 13 residues. The V and J ends lost 5 bases and 11 bases, in that order; junction bases with no gene match: 11. CDR1 is MNHEY, CDR2 SMNVEV, per germline (reference sequence). The receptor's source is a human donor in a cohort sampled during active COVID-19. This chain links TRBV27 with TRBJ1-1; the match to TRBD1 covers 7 bases. Sample: peripheral blood. CDR3 DNA sequence: TGTGCCAGCAGTCCATCACACAGGGGCGCGGCTTTCTTT. As protein: CASSPSHRGAAFF.